What follows are 15 T cell receptor beta chains derived from one specimen sequenced in a study of blood T cell repertoires in COVID-19 (dated by TCRdb to the early 2020s). Library creation used the immunoSEQ multiplex PCR assay. TCRdb carries this immuneACCESS record with in-frame sequences only. Its versions omit some clonotypes, under half of them owing to an unresolved V gene in the studies checked, with the rest unexplained. The sample profile shows 180,000 or so clones; almost 90% of them were found once. The top ten hold 1.5% to 2% of the sample. The specimen was peripheral blood. These receptors were collected from a man between 18 and 29 years old with active or convalescent COVID-19.

The chain uses TRBV19 and TRBJ2-3; TRBD2 aligns across 10 bases. Unmatched junction bases numbered 8, after V lost 6 bases and J lost 5 bases. Germline assignment: CDR1 LNHDA and CDR2 SQIVND (reference sequence). This CDR3 is built from 15 residues. CDR3 sequence (DNA): TGTGCCAGTAGCCCGACTAGCGGGTCAGGAGATACGCAGTATTTT. Translating it yields CASSPTSGSGDTQYF. Combining the CDR3 with reference TRBV19 and TRBJ2-3 gives the whole variable domain DGGITQSPKYLFRKEGQNVTLSCEQNLNHDAMYWYRQDPGQGLRLIYYSQIVNDFQKGDIAEGYSVSREKKESFPLTVTSAQKNPTAFYLCASSPTSGSGDTQYFGPGTRLTVL.

The rearrangement uses TRBV3-1 (or the pseudogene TRBV3-2) and TRBJ2-1, with 9 bases fitting TRBD2. V lost 3 bases to trimming and J lost 4 bases; unmatched junction nucleotides: 1. The CDR3 runs 14 residues. Germline CDR1 and CDR2: LGHDT and YNNKEL (reference sequence). The CDR3 is CASSQTSGYNEQFF. The CDR3 DNA sequence: TGTGCCAGCAGCCAGACTAGCGGTTACAATGAGCAGTTCTTC.

V is TRBV7-3 and J is TRBJ1-2; no definite D call. The germline V gene has CDR1 SGHTA and CDR2 FQGTGA. V shed 3 bases and J shed 6 bases, with 14 bases lying between them. The length of the CDR3 is 14 residues. The CDR3: CASSLRRLENGYTF. CDR3 DNA sequence: TGTGCCAGCAGCTTGCGGAGGCTGGAAAATGGCTACACCTTC.

This chain joins TRBV5-4 and TRBJ2-7, with a weak D call TRBD1 (6 bases). The V gene's germline CDR1 is SGHNT and CDR2 YYREEE (reference sequence). CDR3 length: 15 amino acids. V shed 3 bases and J shed 5 bases, with 18 bases lying between them. The CDR3 spells CASSSPNQGLNEQYF. CDR3 nucleotide sequence: TGTGCCAGCAGCTCCCCCAACCAGGGGCTCAACGAGCAGTACTTC.

This sequence joins TRBV7-9 and TRBJ1-2, with D hard to call. CDR3 size: 14 residues. Germline values: CDR1 SEHNR, CDR2 FQNEAQ (reference sequence). Trimming shortened V by 1 base and J by 2 bases, and 8 bases separated the two germline ends. The CDR3 loop reads CASSLDPRNYGYTF. CDR3 nucleotide sequence: TGTGCCAGCAGCTTAGATCCTCGGAACTATGGCTACACCTTC.

V gene TRBV6-2 or TRBV6-3 combines with J gene TRBJ2-7; 14 bases are shared with TRBD2. CDR3 length equals 16 residues. The germline CDR1 and CDR2 sequences are MNHEY and SVGEGT. V trimming: 4 bases; J trimming: 2 bases; junction bases outside the gene matches: 4. The CDR3 spells CASSSLTSGRAYEQYF. Written as DNA, the CDR3 is TGTGCCAGCAGTTCCCTGACTAGCGGGAGGGCCTACGAGCAGTACTTC.

The chain is built from TRBV10-3 and TRBJ1-3; 7 nucleotides align to TRBD1. CDR1 is ENHRY and CDR2 is SYGVKD in the germline V gene. The CDR3 length is 15 residues. J gave up 2 bases and V 8 bases, and 9 bases lay outside the gene matches. The CDR3 loop is CAIGQGVVAGNTIYF. The CDR3 coding sequence is TGTGCCATCGGTCAGGGGGTGGTAGCTGGAAACACCATATATTTT.

The chain links TRBV30 to TRBJ1-1; no firm D call. Per germline, CDR1 GTSNPN and CDR2 SVGIG (reference sequence). Trimming took off 4 bases at V and 10 bases at J, with 19 bases between the two ends. The CDR3 contains 13 residues. The DNA of the CDR3 is TGTGCCTGGAAAGGCGGGGTACCTGTCGTAGCTTTCTTT. Protein product: CAWKGGVPVVAFF.

The chain couples TRBV9 to TRBJ1-4, with D perhaps TRBD1 (5 bases). Germline V lookup: CDR1 SGDLS, CDR2 YYNGEE. CDR3 length equals 15 residues. The ends were cut back, 0 bases at V and 7 bases at J, with 13 bases in the middle. CDR3 residues: CASSVDYRFGEKLFF. The CDR3 region has the DNA TGTGCCAGCAGCGTAGATTACAGGTTCGGTGAAAAACTGTTTTTT.

V usage is TRBV7-9 and J usage is TRBJ1-1, with 8 bases matching TRBD1. The CDR3 runs 14 residues. Per the germline V gene, CDR1 is SEHNR and CDR2 is FQNEAQ (reference sequence). The ends lost 3 bases at V and 4 bases at J; junction bases unmatched: 4. CDR3 loop: CASSFSTGGTEAFF. The CDR3 coding sequence is TGTGCCAGCAGCTTCTCTACAGGGGGCACTGAAGCTTTCTTT.

The chain combines TRBV4-2 with TRBJ2-7, with D tentatively TRBD2 (7 bases). Germline CDR1 LGHNA, CDR2 YNFKEQ. Trimming took 0 bases from V and 2 from J, leaving 14 bases between them. The CDR3 runs 16 residues. CDR3 DNA sequence: TGTGCCAGCAGCCAAGAGGGGGCTAGCGGAACCTACGAGCAGTACTTC. Its translation is CASSQEGASGTYEQYF.

The CDR3 DNA follows: TGTGCCTGGAGTTACGCGGCAGGGGGTACTGAAGCTTTCTTT. This gives the protein CAWSYAAGGTEAFF. V is TRBV30 and J is TRBJ1-1, with TRBD1 identical over 7 bases. V lost 2 bases to trimming and J lost 5 bases; unmatched junction nucleotides: 8. The CDR3 is 14 amino acids. Per germline, CDR1 GTSNPN and CDR2 SVGIG (reference sequence).

The V call is TRBV6-5, the J call TRBJ2-7; weak D call: TRBD1 (5 bases). Trimming left V 6 bases short and J 6 bases short, with 12 bases between. The CDR3 consists of 12 residues. Germline CDR1 MNHEY, CDR2 SVGAGI. The CDR3 bases are TGTGCCAGCAGCGTGACAGCGCGCGAGCAGTACTTC. Its protein is CASSVTAREQYF.

This clone was counted between two and nine times. V gene TRBV19 combines with J gene TRBJ2-7; D perhaps matches TRBD2 (5 bases). Germline lookup yields CDR1 LNHDA and CDR2 SQIVND (reference sequence). The V end lost 6 bases, the J end lost 2 bases, and 11 bases lay between the germline ends. The CDR3 length is 13 residues. The CDR3 protein is CASRRASPYEQYF. CDR3 sequence (DNA): TGTGCCAGTAGGAGGGCTAGCCCCTACGAGCAGTACTTC.

The V call is TRBV6-1, the J call TRBJ1-4; 12 bases fit TRBD1. The CDR3 has 19 residues. V lost 2 bases and J lost 8; bases outside the gene matches: 15. The germline CDR1 and CDR2 sequences are MNHNS and SASEGT. CDR3 in amino acids: CASSETKGQGAVNREKLFF. Written as DNA, the CDR3 is TGTGCCAGCAGTGAAACGAAGGGACAGGGGGCTGTGAATCGAGAAAAACTGTTTTTT.